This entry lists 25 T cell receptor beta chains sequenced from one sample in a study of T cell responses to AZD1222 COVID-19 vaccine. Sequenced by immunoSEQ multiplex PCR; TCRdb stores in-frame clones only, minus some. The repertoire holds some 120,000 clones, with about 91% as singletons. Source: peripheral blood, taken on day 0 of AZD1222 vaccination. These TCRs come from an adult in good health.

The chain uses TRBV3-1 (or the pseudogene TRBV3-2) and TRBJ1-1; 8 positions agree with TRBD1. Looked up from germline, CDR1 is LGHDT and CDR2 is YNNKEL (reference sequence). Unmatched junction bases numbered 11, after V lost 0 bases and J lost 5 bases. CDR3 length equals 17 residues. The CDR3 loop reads CASSQDLGRGRGTEAFF. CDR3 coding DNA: TGTGCCAGCAGCCAAGATCTTGGCAGGGGGCGTGGGACTGAAGCTTTCTTT.

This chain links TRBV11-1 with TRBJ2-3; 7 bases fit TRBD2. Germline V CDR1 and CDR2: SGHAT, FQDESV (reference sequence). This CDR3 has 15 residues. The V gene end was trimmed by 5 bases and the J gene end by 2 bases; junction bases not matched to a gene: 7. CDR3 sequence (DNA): TGTGCCAGCAGCCCTCGGACTAGTCTCACAGATACGCAGTATTTT. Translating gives CASSPRTSLTDTQYF.

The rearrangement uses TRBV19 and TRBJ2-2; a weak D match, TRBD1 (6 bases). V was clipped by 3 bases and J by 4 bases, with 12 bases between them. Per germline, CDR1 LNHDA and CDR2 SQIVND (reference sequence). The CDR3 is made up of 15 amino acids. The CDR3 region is CASSIRDTITGELFF. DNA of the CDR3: TGTGCCAGTAGTATTAGGGACACCATCACCGGGGAGCTGTTTTTT.

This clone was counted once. CDR3 coding DNA: TGTGCCATCAGTGAACCAGCGGGAGGGACAGATACGCAGTATTTT. This gives the protein CAISEPAGGTDTQYF. V gene TRBV10-3 combines with J gene TRBJ2-3, with 10 bases that match TRBD2. CDR3 length: 15 amino acids. Trimming removed 3 bases from V and 3 bases from J; junction bases left unmatched: 3. Germline V CDR1 and CDR2: ENHRY, SYGVKD.

The DNA of the CDR3 is TGTGCCACCAGTGATTCCGCTCGCGGCGAGCAGTACTTC. Residues: CATSDSARGEQYF. The rearrangement links TRBV24-1 to TRBJ2-7; D remains ambiguous. This CDR3 comprises 13 residues. The ends were cut back, 2 bases at V and 6 bases at J, with 10 bases in the middle. Germline loops: CDR1 KGHDR, CDR2 SFDVKD.

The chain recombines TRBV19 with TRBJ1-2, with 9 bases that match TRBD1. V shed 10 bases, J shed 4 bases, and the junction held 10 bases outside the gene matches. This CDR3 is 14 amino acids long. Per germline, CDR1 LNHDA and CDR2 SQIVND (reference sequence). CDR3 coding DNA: TGTGCCACCGAGGACAGGGGACACCTCTATGGCTACACCTTC. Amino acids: CATEDRGHLYGYTF.

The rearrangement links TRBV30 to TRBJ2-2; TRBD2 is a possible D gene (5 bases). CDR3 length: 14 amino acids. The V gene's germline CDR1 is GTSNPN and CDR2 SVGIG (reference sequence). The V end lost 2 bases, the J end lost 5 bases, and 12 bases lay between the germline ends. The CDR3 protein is CAWSIRGSTGELFF. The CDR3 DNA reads TGTGCCTGGAGTATTCGGGGTTCAACCGGGGAGCTGTTTTTT.

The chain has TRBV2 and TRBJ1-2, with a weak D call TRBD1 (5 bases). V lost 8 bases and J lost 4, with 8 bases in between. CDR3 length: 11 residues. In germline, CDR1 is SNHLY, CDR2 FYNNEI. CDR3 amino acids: CASGDLYGYTF. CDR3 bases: TGTGCCAGCGGGGACCTCTATGGCTACACCTTC.

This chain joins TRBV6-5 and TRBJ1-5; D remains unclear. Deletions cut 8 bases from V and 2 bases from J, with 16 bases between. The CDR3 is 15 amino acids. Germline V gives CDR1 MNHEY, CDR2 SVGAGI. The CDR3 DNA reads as TGTGCCAGCTCAATCGAGGGAAACGGCAATCAGCCCCAGCATTTT. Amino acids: CASSIEGNGNQPQHF.

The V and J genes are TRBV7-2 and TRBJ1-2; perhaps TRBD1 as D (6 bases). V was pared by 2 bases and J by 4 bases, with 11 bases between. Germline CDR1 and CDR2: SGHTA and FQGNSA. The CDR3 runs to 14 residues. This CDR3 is CASSLYAGAYGYTF. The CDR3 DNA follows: TGTGCCAGCAGCTTATACGCAGGGGCCTATGGCTACACCTTC.

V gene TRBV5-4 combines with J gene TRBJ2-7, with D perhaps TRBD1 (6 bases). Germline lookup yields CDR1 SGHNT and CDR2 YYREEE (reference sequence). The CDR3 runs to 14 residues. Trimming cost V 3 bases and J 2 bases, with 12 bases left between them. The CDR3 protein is CASSSRDTAYEQYF. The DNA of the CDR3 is TGTGCCAGCAGCTCCCGGGACACAGCCTACGAGCAGTACTTC.

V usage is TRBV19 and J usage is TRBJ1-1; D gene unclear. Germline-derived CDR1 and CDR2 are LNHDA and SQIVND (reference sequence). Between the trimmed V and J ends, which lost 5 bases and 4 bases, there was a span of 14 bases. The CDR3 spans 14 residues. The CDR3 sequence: CASSLKIGGTEAFF. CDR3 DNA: TGTGCCAGTAGTCTAAAAATTGGAGGCACTGAAGCTTTCTTT.

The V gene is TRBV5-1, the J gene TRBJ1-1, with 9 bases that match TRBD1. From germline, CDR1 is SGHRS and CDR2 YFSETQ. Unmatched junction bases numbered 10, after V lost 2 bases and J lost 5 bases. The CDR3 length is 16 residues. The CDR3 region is CASSLDPQGAETEAFF. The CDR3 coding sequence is TGCGCCAGCAGCTTAGACCCACAGGGGGCAGAGACTGAAGCTTTCTTT.

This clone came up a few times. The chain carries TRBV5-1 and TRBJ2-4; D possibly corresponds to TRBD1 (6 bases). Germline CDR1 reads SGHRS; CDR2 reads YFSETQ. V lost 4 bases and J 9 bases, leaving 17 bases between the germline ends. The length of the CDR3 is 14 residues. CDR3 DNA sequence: TGCGCCAGCAGCGAGGCTCAGGGCAGGGGCATTCAGTACTTC. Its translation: CASSEAQGRGIQYF.

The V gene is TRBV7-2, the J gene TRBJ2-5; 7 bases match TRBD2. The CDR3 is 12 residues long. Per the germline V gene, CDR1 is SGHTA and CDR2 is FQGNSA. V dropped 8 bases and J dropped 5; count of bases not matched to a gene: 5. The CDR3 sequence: CASGRARETQYF. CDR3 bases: TGTGCCAGCGGGAGGGCCCGGGAGACCCAGTACTTC.

This CDR3 is CATSRDHNLPYEQYF. CDR3 DNA: TGTGCCACCAGCAGAGATCATAACTTACCGTACGAGCAGTACTTC. The V call is TRBV15, the J call TRBJ2-7, with D uncertain. Per the germline V gene, CDR1 is LNHNV and CDR2 is YYDKDF (reference sequence). V lost 0 bases and J 4 bases, leaving 13 bases between the germline ends. This CDR3 has 15 residues.

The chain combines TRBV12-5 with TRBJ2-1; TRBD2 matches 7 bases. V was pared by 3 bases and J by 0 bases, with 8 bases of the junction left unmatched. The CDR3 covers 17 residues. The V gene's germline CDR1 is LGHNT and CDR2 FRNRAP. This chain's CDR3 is CASGFSAGWSSYNEQFF. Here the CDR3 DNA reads TGTGCTAGTGGTTTTTCAGCGGGATGGAGCTCCTACAATGAGCAGTTCTTC.

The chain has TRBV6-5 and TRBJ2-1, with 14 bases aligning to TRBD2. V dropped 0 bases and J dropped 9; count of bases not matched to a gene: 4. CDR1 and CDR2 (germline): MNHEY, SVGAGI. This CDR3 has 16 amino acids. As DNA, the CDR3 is TGTGCCAGCAGTTACTCCGGACTAGCGGGAGGAACTGAGCAGTTCTTC. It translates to CASSYSGLAGGTEQFF.

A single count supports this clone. The CDR3 nucleotides read TGTGCCAGCAGCCCAGGGACTAGCGGGAGGACTGAGCAGTTCTTC. Protein: CASSPGTSGRTEQFF. The V gene is TRBV7-9, the J gene TRBJ2-1; 15 nucleotides match TRBD2. With V trimmed by 5 bases and J by 9 bases, 5 bases remained unmatched. Germline CDR1 is SEHNR and CDR2 is FQNEAQ (reference sequence). The CDR3 length is 15 residues.

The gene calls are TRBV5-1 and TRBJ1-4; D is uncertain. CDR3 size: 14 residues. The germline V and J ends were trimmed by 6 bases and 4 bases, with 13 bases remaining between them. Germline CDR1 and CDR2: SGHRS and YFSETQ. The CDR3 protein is CASKWRESNEKLFF. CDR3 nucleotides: TGCGCCAGCAAATGGCGAGAAAGTAATGAAAAACTGTTTTTT.

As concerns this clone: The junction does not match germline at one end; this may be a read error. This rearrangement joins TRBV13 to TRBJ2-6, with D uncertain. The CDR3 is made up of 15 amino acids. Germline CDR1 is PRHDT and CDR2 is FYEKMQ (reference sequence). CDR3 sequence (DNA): TGTGCCAGCAGCCTAGGGAAGGCTGGGGCCAACGTCCTGACTTTC. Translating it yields CASSLGKAGANVLTF.

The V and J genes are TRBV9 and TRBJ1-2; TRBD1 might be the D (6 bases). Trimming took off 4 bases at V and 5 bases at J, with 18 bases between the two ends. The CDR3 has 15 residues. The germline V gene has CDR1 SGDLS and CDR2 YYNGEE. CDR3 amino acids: CASSFKTGATYGYTF. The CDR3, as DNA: TGTGCCAGCAGCTTCAAGACAGGCGCAACGTATGGCTACACCTTC.

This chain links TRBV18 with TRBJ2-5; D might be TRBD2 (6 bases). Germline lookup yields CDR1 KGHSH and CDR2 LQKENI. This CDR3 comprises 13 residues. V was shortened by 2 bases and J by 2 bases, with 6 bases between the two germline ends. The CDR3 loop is CASSPGGQETQYF. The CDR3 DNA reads TGTGCCAGCTCACCAGGGGGGCAAGAGACCCAGTACTTC.

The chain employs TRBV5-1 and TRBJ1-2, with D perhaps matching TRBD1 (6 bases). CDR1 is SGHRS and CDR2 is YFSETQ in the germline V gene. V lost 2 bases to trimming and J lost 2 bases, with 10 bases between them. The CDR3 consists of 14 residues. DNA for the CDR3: TGCGCCAGCAGCTTAGGTAGGGGGAACTATGGCTACACCTTC. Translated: CASSLGRGNYGYTF.

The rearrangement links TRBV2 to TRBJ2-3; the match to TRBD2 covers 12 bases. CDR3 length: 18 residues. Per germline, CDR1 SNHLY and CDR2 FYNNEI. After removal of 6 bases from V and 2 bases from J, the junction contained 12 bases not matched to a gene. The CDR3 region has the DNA TGTGCCAGCAGGCCTAGCGGGAGGGCCGTGGACAACACAGATACGCAGTATTTT. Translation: CASRPSGRAVDNTDTQYF. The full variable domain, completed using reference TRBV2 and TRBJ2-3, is EPEVTQTPSHQVTQMGQEVILRCVPISNHLYFYWYRQILGQKVEFLVSFYNNEISEKSEIFDDQFSVERPDGSNFTLKIRSTKLEDSAMYFCASRPSGRAVDNTDTQYFGPGTRLTVL.